The rows below give T cell receptor beta chains drawn from one sample of a study of T cell changes during pregnancy in multiple sclerosis. The assay was immunoSEQ multiplex PCR, and TCRdb's table has in-frame clones only and misses some. The repertoire holds about 75,000 clones, with about nine tenths as singletons. The sequences come from CD4+ T cells from peripheral blood mononuclear cells, collected before pregnancy. Receptors were obtained from a female donor with multiple sclerosis, enrolled in a pregnancy study. Each CDR3 is given with its conserved first and last residue. Fields, in order: V gene, J gene, D gene, clone size, CDR3 DNA, CDR3 protein. D genes are given only for firm matches. The size field is filled for only some rows; it gives once, few, many or a size class.

V gene: TRBV9
J gene: TRBJ1-1
D gene: .
clone size: .
CDR3 DNA: TGTGCCAGCAGCGTAGTTGGGGGCCCGAACACTGAAGCTTTCTTT
CDR3 protein: CASSVVGGPNTEAFF

V gene: TRBV2
J gene: TRBJ1-5
D gene: TRBD1
clone size: .
CDR3 DNA: TGTGCCAGCAGACTGGGACAGGGAGGCAATCAGCCCCAGCATTTT
CDR3 protein: CASRLGQGGNQPQHF

V gene: TRBV7-3
J gene: TRBJ1-1
D gene: .
clone size: .
CDR3 DNA: TGTGCCAGCAGCGCCCAAGGCCCTCCCTGGGCCACTGAAGCTTTCTTT
CDR3 protein: CASSAQGPPWATEAFF

V gene: TRBV20-1
J gene: TRBJ2-1
D gene: .
clone size: .
CDR3 DNA: TGCAGTGCTAGAGAGGCGGGGGAGCAGTTCTTC
CDR3 protein: CSAREAGEQFF

V gene: TRBV30
J gene: TRBJ1-1
D gene: .
clone size: .
CDR3 DNA: TGTGCCTGGAGGGAGCGACAGGCCAACACTGAAGCTTTCTTT
CDR3 protein: CAWRERQANTEAFF

V gene: TRBV28
J gene: TRBJ2-7
D gene: .
clone size: .
CDR3 DNA: TGTGCCAGCAGTCTTATCAGGGGTGAGCAGTACTTC
CDR3 protein: CASSLIRGEQYF

V gene: TRBV9
J gene: TRBJ1-1
D gene: .
clone size: .
CDR3 DNA: TGTGCCAGCAGCGTGGGGCAGTCTGATGGAGCTTTCTTT
CDR3 protein: CASSVGQSDGAFF

V gene: TRBV11-2
J gene: TRBJ2-7
D gene: TRBD1
clone size: .
CDR3 DNA: TGTGCCAGCAGCTTCCGGGACAGTCGCCGCGAGCAGTACTTC
CDR3 protein: CASSFRDSRREQYF

V gene: TRBV5-1
J gene: TRBJ2-5
D gene: .
clone size: .
CDR3 DNA: TGCGCCAGCAGCTTGGGGCAGGGGGGAGGAGAGACCCAGTACTTC
CDR3 protein: CASSLGQGGGETQYF

V gene: TRBV19
J gene: TRBJ2-3
D gene: TRBD2
clone size: .
CDR3 DNA: TGTGCCAGTAGTGGGAGGGACTCGGCTACCTCTAGCACAGATACGCAGTATTTT
CDR3 protein: CASSGRDSATSSTDTQYF

V gene: TRBV6-6
J gene: TRBJ2-1
D gene: TRBD2
clone size: .
CDR3 DNA: TGTGCCAGCAGTTACGCAAGCGGGGGGGGAAATGAGCAGTTCTTC
CDR3 protein: CASSYASGGGNEQFF

V gene: TRBV27
J gene: TRBJ1-2
D gene: .
clone size: few
CDR3 DNA: TGTGCCAGCAGTACCACCTCCGACAATTCTGGCTACACCTTC
CDR3 protein: CASSTTSDNSGYTF

V gene: TRBV2
J gene: TRBJ2-6
D gene: TRBD1
clone size: .
CDR3 DNA: TGTGCCAGCACCGTGACAGGGTTAAACTTTGGGGCCAACGTCCTGACTTTC
CDR3 protein: CASTVTGLNFGANVLTF

V gene: TRBV10-3
J gene: TRBJ1-6
D gene: .
clone size: .
CDR3 DNA: TGTGCCATCAGGGAACACAGGGTTGATTCACCCCTCCACTTT
CDR3 protein: CAIREHRVDSPLHF

V gene: TRBV5-4
J gene: TRBJ2-3
D gene: .
clone size: .
CDR3 DNA: TGTGCCAGCAGCTGGGCCGATACGCAGTATTTT
CDR3 protein: CASSWADTQYF

V gene: TRBV6-4
J gene: TRBJ1-5
D gene: TRBD1
clone size: .
CDR3 DNA: TGTGCCAGCAGCCGAGGGGGCGGTCAGCCCCAGCATTTT
CDR3 protein: CASSRGGGQPQHF

V gene: TRBV15
J gene: TRBJ1-5
D gene: .
clone size: .
CDR3 DNA: TGTGCCACCTCAGCCGGGGGGGGCCAGGGGCAGCCCCAGCATTTT
CDR3 protein: CATSAGGGQGQPQHF

V gene: TRBV5-4
J gene: TRBJ2-1
D gene: TRBD2
clone size: few
CDR3 DNA: TGTGCCAGCAGCTGGGCGGGACTAGTAGCCTACAATGAGCAGTTCTTC
CDR3 protein: CASSWAGLVAYNEQFF

V gene: TRBV5-6
J gene: TRBJ2-3
D gene: .
clone size: .
CDR3 DNA: TGTGCCAGCAGCTTACAGGGTACAGATACGCAGTATTTT
CDR3 protein: CASSLQGTDTQYF

V gene: TRBV5-1
J gene: TRBJ2-3
D gene: .
clone size: .
CDR3 DNA: TGCGCCAGCAGCCAGGACACAGATACGCAGTATTTT
CDR3 protein: CASSQDTDTQYF

V gene: TRBV19
J gene: TRBJ2-7
D gene: TRBD2
clone size: .
CDR3 DNA: TGTGCCAGTTCTACCCCGGGACTAGTAGCCGAGCAGTACTTC
CDR3 protein: CASSTPGLVAEQYF

V gene: TRBV6-1
J gene: TRBJ2-2
D gene: TRBD2
clone size: .
CDR3 DNA: TGTGCCAGCAGTGTTCGGGAGGGGATGTTGACCGGGGAGCTGTTTTTT
CDR3 protein: CASSVREGMLTGELFF

V gene: TRBV2
J gene: TRBJ2-7
D gene: TRBD2
clone size: .
CDR3 DNA: TGTGCCAGCCGTGGGCTAGCGGCGCTTTACGAGCAGTACTTC
CDR3 protein: CASRGLAALYEQYF

V gene: TRBV7-2
J gene: TRBJ2-3
D gene: .
clone size: .
CDR3 DNA: TGTGCCAGCAGCTTAGCGGTGCGGCTAGCCAGTCCACCTACGCAGTATTTT
CDR3 protein: CASSLAVRLASPPTQYF

V gene: TRBV6-6
J gene: TRBJ2-7
D gene: TRBD2
clone size: .
CDR3 DNA: TGTGCCAGCAGTTACTCGGGCACTAGCGGAGCCTACGAGCAGTACTTC
CDR3 protein: CASSYSGTSGAYEQYF

V gene: TRBV7-9
J gene: TRBJ2-1
D gene: .
clone size: .
CDR3 DNA: TGTGCCAGCAGCTTACTCAAGGGGGTAGGTGAGCAGTTCTTC
CDR3 protein: CASSLLKGVGEQFF

V gene: TRBV6-5
J gene: TRBJ1-4
D gene: .
clone size: .
CDR3 DNA: TGTGCCAGCAGTTATGGCGGGGGGCTCTCTAATGAAAAACTGTTTTTT
CDR3 protein: CASSYGGGLSNEKLFF

V gene: TRBV5-4
J gene: TRBJ1-6
D gene: .
clone size: .
CDR3 DNA: TGTGCCAGCAGCTTGGACAGGCTTAATTCACCCCTCCACTTT
CDR3 protein: CASSLDRLNSPLHF

V gene: TRBV7-7
J gene: TRBJ2-2
D gene: TRBD2
clone size: .
CDR3 DNA: TGTGCTAGCCGAAAACTAGCGGGAGCTGGGGAGCTGTTTTTT
CDR3 protein: CASRKLAGAGELFF